Listed here are 23 T cell receptor beta chains from one sample, sequenced in a study of blood T cell repertoires in COVID-19. The protocol was immunoSEQ multiplex PCR, while the TCRdb copy is restricted to in-frame clones and leaves out a portion. The sample shows over 110,000 clones, approximately 80% of them seen only once. The sample was peripheral blood. Receptors were obtained from a man in his 70s who had recovered from COVID-19.

The chain combines TRBV6-5 with TRBJ1-2, with D perhaps matching TRBD1 (6 bases). V was clipped by 1 base and J by 7 bases, with 16 bases between them. Germline CDR1 and CDR2: MNHEY and SVGAGI. The length of the CDR3 is 15 residues. The CDR3 spells CASSYFKTGARGYTF. The DNA of the CDR3 is TGTGCCAGCAGTTACTTCAAGACAGGTGCGCGTGGCTACACCTTC.

This clone showed up just once. This rearrangement joins TRBV27 to TRBJ2-1; D is possibly TRBD2 (6 bases). Germline V gives CDR1 MNHEY, CDR2 SMNVEV (reference sequence). Trimming cost V 8 bases and J 0 bases, with 11 bases left between them. This CDR3 comprises 14 residues. The CDR3 nucleotides are TGTGCCAGCGGAGGGTTTAGCTCCTACAATGAGCAGTTCTTC. Translated: CASGGFSSYNEQFF.

This clone is a singleton in its sample. The V call is TRBV29-1, the J call TRBJ2-7; D possibly corresponds to TRBD1 (6 bases). Per germline, CDR1 SQVTM and CDR2 ANQGSEA. This CDR3 is built from 12 residues. Trimming took 3 bases from V and 7 from J, leaving 13 bases between them. The CDR3 sequence is CSVEGQDSEQYF. CDR3 DNA sequence: TGCAGCGTTGAGGGCCAGGACAGTGAGCAGTACTTC.

This rearrangement joins TRBV30 to TRBJ1-5, with 9 positions matching TRBD1. The germline V gene encodes CDR1 GTSNPN and CDR2 SVGIG (reference sequence). The length of the CDR3 is 18 residues. The V and J ends lost 1 base and 2 bases, in that order; junction bases with no gene match: 12. The CDR3 region is CAWSGVGTGGHGNQPQHF. CDR3 sequence (DNA): TGTGCCTGGAGTGGGGTGGGAACAGGGGGCCACGGCAATCAGCCCCAGCATTTT.

The chain joins TRBV4-2 to TRBJ2-7, with 13 bases matching TRBD2. Per the germline V gene, CDR1 is LGHNA and CDR2 is YNFKEQ. The CDR3 sequence is 17 residues long. Germline trimming cut 0 bases from V and 4 bases from J; bases unmatched to any gene: 6. The CDR3 is CASSQDGLAGARYEQYF. The CDR3 nucleotides read TGTGCCAGCAGCCAAGACGGACTAGCGGGAGCTAGATACGAGCAGTACTTC.

The count of this clone is one. The chain has TRBV7-2 and TRBJ2-1; 8 positions match TRBD2. There are 15 residues in the CDR3. CDR1 and CDR2 (germline): SGHTA, FQGNSA. Trimming took 4 bases from V and 6 from J; bases not matched to a gene: 8. The CDR3 loop is CASSSGSGRVNEQFF. In nucleotides, the CDR3 is TGTGCCAGCAGCTCCGGGAGCGGGAGAGTCAATGAGCAGTTCTTC. Looking up the rest from reference TRBV7-2 and TRBJ2-1 gives the full variable domain: GAGVSQSPSNKVTEKGKDVELRCDPISGHTALYWYRQSLGQGLEFLIYFQGNSAPDKSGLPSDRFSAERTGGSVSTLTIQRTQQEDSAVYLCASSSGSGRVNEQFFGPGTRLTVL.

This rearrangement joins TRBV29-1 to TRBJ2-7, with TRBD2 matching over 14 bases. With V trimmed by 7 bases and J by 4 bases, 3 bases remained unmatched. Germline V gives CDR1 SQVTM, CDR2 ANQGSEA. CDR3 length equals 13 residues. CDR3 in amino acids: CSGGTSGSYEQYF. In DNA, the CDR3 is TGCAGCGGCGGGACTAGCGGGAGTTACGAGCAGTACTTC.

The rearrangement uses TRBV19 and TRBJ1-1; 11 positions agree with TRBD1. J lost 0 bases, V lost 4 bases, and 7 bases had no gene match. Germline loops: CDR1 LNHDA, CDR2 SQIVND (reference sequence). The CDR3 is 17 residues long. In nucleotides, the CDR3 is TGTGCCAGTAGTACCCGGGACAGGGGGAACCTGAACACTGAAGCTTTCTTT. This encodes CASSTRDRGNLNTEAFF.

The rearrangement links TRBV6-5 to TRBJ2-2; TRBD2 agrees at 13 bases. This CDR3 region has 15 residues. With 5 bases clipped from V and 6 bases from J, the junction kept 3 bases outside the gene matches. Germline loops: CDR1 MNHEY, CDR2 SVGAGI. The CDR3 region is CASSRTSGSPGELFF. The CDR3 DNA reads as TGTGCCAGCAGTCGGACTAGCGGGAGCCCCGGGGAGCTGTTTTTT.

This clone appeared once. The chain is built from TRBV27 and TRBJ2-1, with D tentatively TRBD1 (6 bases). Trimming removed 5 bases from V and 3 bases from J, with 20 bases in between. In germline, CDR1 is MNHEY, CDR2 SMNVEV (reference sequence). This CDR3 spans 17 amino acids. The CDR3 loop reads CASSPTPGDGGYNEQFF. CDR3 nucleotides: TGTGCCAGCAGTCCGACTCCAGGGGACGGCGGCTACAATGAGCAGTTCTTC.

The V call is TRBV10-3, the J call TRBJ1-1; unclear D gene. Germline CDR1 ENHRY, CDR2 SYGVKD. The CDR3 is 14 amino acids. V was shortened by 1 base and J by 0 bases, with 6 bases between the two germline ends. The CDR3 loop is CAISELSLNTEAFF. The CDR3 DNA follows: TGTGCCATCAGTGAGTTGTCTCTGAACACTGAAGCTTTCTTT.

J is TRBJ1-5 and V is TRBV12-3 or TRBV12-4; D is possibly TRBD1 (5 bases). Trimming shortened V by 8 bases and J by 6 bases, and 14 bases separated the two germline ends. This CDR3 has 13 amino acids. The CDR3 nucleotides read TGTGCCAGCTCTTCCCAGGGTTTTCAGCCCCAGCATTTT. Encoded protein: CASSSQGFQPQHF.

The chain couples TRBV15 to TRBJ2-2; 10 bases agree with TRBD1. In germline, CDR1 is LNHNV, CDR2 YYDKDF (reference sequence). V dropped 0 bases and J dropped 2; count of bases not matched to a gene: 6. The CDR3 is made up of 18 amino acids. The CDR3 DNA is TGTGCCACCAGCAGAGATCTAGGGACAGGGGCCAACACCGGGGAGCTGTTTTTT. Its translation: CATSRDLGTGANTGELFF.

This clone turned up a few times. The chain couples TRBV2 to TRBJ1-5, with 7 bases that match TRBD1. Germline V gene data show CDR1 as SNHLY and CDR2 as FYNNEI. Losses at the gene ends were 7 bases for V and 8 bases for J; bases not matched to a gene: 11. CDR3 size: 14 residues. The CDR3 coding sequence is TGTGCCAGCACGAGAACACAGGGGATTGAGCCCCAGCATTTT. Its protein is CASTRTQGIEPQHF.

This sequence joins TRBV12-3 or TRBV12-4 and TRBJ1-2; D remains ambiguous. CDR3 length: 12 amino acids. With 3 bases removed from V and 7 bases from J, the gap between germline ends came to 9 bases. CDR3 nucleotides: TGTGCCAGCAGTTTCGGTAGGAGTGGCTACACCTTC. Protein: CASSFGRSGYTF.

This chain links TRBV6-1 with TRBJ2-7, with D tentatively TRBD1 (5 bases). V dropped 2 bases and J dropped 1 base, with 6 bases sitting between them. CDR1 MNHNS and CDR2 SASEGT come from the germline V gene. This CDR3 is built from 13 residues. CDR3 DNA sequence: TGTGCCAGCAGTGAAACAGGATCCTACGAGCAGTACTTC. The encoded protein is CASSETGSYEQYF.

The CDR3 protein is CAWSVRFWREQGKKEDQETQYF. For the CDR3, the DNA is TGTGCCTGGAGTGTACGATTTTGGCGGGAACAGGGGAAAAAAGAGGACCAAGAGACCCAGTACTTC. This chain uses TRBV30 with TRBJ2-5; perhaps TRBD1 as D (7 bases). There are 22 residues in the CDR3. V lost 0 bases and J 0 bases, leaving 32 bases between the germline ends. Germline CDR1 reads GTSNPN; CDR2 reads SVGIG (reference sequence).

The gene calls are TRBV4-1 and TRBJ2-7; 9 positions match TRBD1. The CDR3 spans 16 residues. Germline V gene lookup returns CDR1 MGHRA and CDR2 YSYEKL. Trimming took 4 bases from V and 4 from J; bases not matched to a gene: 11. The CDR3 DNA reads as TGCGCCAGCAGCCCAGAGTCAGGGACAGGGTTTTACGAGCAGTACTTC. Residues: CASSPESGTGFYEQYF.

The V gene is TRBV5-1, the J gene TRBJ1-1, with D perhaps TRBD1 (5 bases). Trimming left V 3 bases short and J 6 bases short, with 15 bases between. The V gene's germline CDR1 is SGHRS and CDR2 YFSETQ. This CDR3 spans 14 amino acids. CDR3 sequence: CASSYQQERSEAFF. CDR3 DNA: TGCGCCAGCAGCTACCAACAGGAGAGGTCTGAAGCTTTCTTT.

Written as DNA, the CDR3 is TGCGCCAGCAGCCTTGGGACAGGAGATGCGTATGGCTACACCTTC. It is translated as CASSLGTGDAYGYTF. The genes are TRBV5-1 and TRBJ1-2; the match to TRBD1 covers 8 bases. The CDR3 sequence is 15 residues long. The V segment lost 4 bases and the J segment 5 bases; nucleotides outside the gene matches: 10. Germline CDR1 and CDR2: SGHRS and YFSETQ.

The V gene is TRBV25-1, the J gene TRBJ2-7; D perhaps matches TRBD1 (6 bases). Germline V lookup: CDR1 MGHDK, CDR2 SYGVNS. Trimming stripped 7 bases from V and 4 bases from J, with 11 bases between. This CDR3 has 12 residues. The CDR3 sequence: CASTTGVYEQYF. The CDR3, as DNA: TGTGCCAGCACGACAGGAGTATACGAGCAGTACTTC.

The chain has TRBV19 and TRBJ1-3, with D hard to call. The germline gives CDR1 LNHDA, CDR2 SQIVND (reference sequence). V lost 5 bases, J lost 0 bases, and 8 bases lay in between. There are 14 residues in the CDR3. The CDR3 region has the DNA TGTGCCAGTAGTCCCCGGAGCTCTGGAAACACCATATATTTT. It yields the protein CASSPRSSGNTIYF. The full variable domain, rest sourced from reference TRBV19 and TRBJ1-3, is DGGITQSPKYLFRKEGQNVTLSCEQNLNHDAMYWYRQDPGQGLRLIYYSQIVNDFQKGDIAEGYSVSREKKESFPLTVTSAQKNPTAFYLCASSPRSSGNTIYFGEGSWLTVV.

The chain is built from TRBV6-6 and TRBJ2-3, with a weak D call TRBD1 (5 bases). V lost 2 bases, J lost 4 bases, and 10 bases lay in between. The CDR3 extends over 14 amino acids. Germline CDR1 reads MNHNY; CDR2 reads SVGAGI (reference sequence). CDR3 region: CASSYQGSPDTQYF. The CDR3 coding sequence is TGTGCCAGCAGTTACCAGGGCAGTCCAGATACGCAGTATTTT.